The rows below give T cell receptor beta chains drawn from one sample of a study of T cells in Graves' hyperthyroidism and ophthalmopathy. TCRdb re-called the multiplex PCR reads through MiXCR, storing one row per CDR3 protein. This sample has 620,000 or so distinct CDR3 sequences, with more than 14% found just once. The sequenced sample consisted of blood. The receptor source for this set is a woman aged 45-59 years with Graves' ophthalmopathy. Each CDR3 is given with its conserved first and last residue. Each record gives: V gene, CDR3 protein.

TRBV19 | CASSRDRVSINQPQHF
TRBV14 | CASSQGRGDYNEQFF
TRBV18 | CASSPFTGEAEQYF
TRBV5-1 | CASSGSSGLSYNEQFF
TRBV7-9 | CASSSAFRLAGGYEQFF
TRBV20-1 | CSARAIRAINQPQHF
TRBV20-1 | CSARKTSGTYSNQPQHF
TRBV6-1 | CASSPTGSEPNQPQHF
TRBV3-1 | CASSRGSGSNEQFF
TRBV29-1 | CSDRDRGGNYGYTF
TRBV7-9 | CASRLGLAGGADTQYF
TRBV28 | CASSPWTSGAKETQYF
TRBV28 | CASSPRGGLYEQYF
TRBV27 | CASSPRGGRLFF
TRBV20-1 | CSARVIAGRGYNEQFF
TRBV19 | CASSTPSNGQFF
TRBV29-1 | CSVSVAGDTGELSF
TRBV7-8 | CASSRLFEEETQYF
TRBV30 | CAWNPDSGANVLTF
TRBV6-1 | CASSKGLAGALGRETQYF
TRBV28 | CASRIDVGTEAFF
TRBV24-1 | CATSDPRTSGRVGSYEQFF
TRBV3-1 | CASGYRAKNTEAFF
TRBV14 | CASSHRSGGTDTQYF
TRBV6-1 | CASSSKRFASLQTEQFF
TRBV19 | CASSIIHYNNEQFF
TRBV7-9 | CASSARQDANTGELFF
TRBV12-3/TRBV12-4 | CASSLGISNQPQHF
TRBV2 | CASRNGLAGVNEQFF
TRBV5-1 | CASSLGLAGGLGELFF
TRBV10-3 | CAISELAGYTF
TRBV5-1 | CASSWDRSGTVTIEQYF
TRBV20-1 | CSASTSGHLSYEQYF
TRBV10-3 | CAISESLALVETQYF
TRBV10-3 | CAISESTPVMGQGGYEQYF
TRBV5-1 | CASSLDGAKAYNEQFF
TRBV7-9 | CASSLGQGMNEQYF
TRBV27 | CASSDGGGQPQHF
TRBV7-3 | CASSLTWGETGLNTEAFF
TRBV5-1 | CASTPQGPNTGEPFF
TRBV19 | CASMGETYEQYF
TRBV19 | CASSIAGGPDEQLF
TRBV19 | CASSIHRTGSHNEQFF
TRBV5-1 | CASYYTTSTDTQYF
TRBV25-1 | CASSEYGRGSSYEQYF
TRBV9 | CASSVATGPYGYTF
TRBV10-3 | CAISRTNYEQYF
TRBV14 | CASSWEGANTGELFF
TRBV6-2/TRBV6-3 | CASSYLSGTGETQYF
TRBV6-2/TRBV6-3 | CASSHPRKGLPSGNTIYF
TRBV7-6 | CASSPRYRERLWYEQYF
TRBV6-1 | CASSEYQRRLEKLFF
TRBV7-9 | CASSSVLGHTIYF
TRBV9 | CASSGRTGDEQYF
TRBV27 | CASSRGLAVYEQYF